The 3 T cell receptor beta chains below all came from one sample that was sequenced in a study of vaccination and CD4 T cells after COVID-19. Their cognate antigens are unknown. CD4+ T cells that had been cultured provided DNA sequenced with the Oncomine TCR Beta short-read assay. One entry per CDR3 protein, called by TCRdb with MiXCR from the PCR reads. The sample includes 25,000 to 30,000 distinct CDR3 sequences, around 64% of them seen just once. Documented treatment: roughly nine-day PBMC culture with coronavirus spike peptide pools or control peptides (ViraFEST assay). Specimen: CD4+ T cells from blood, cultured in vitro, collected after SARS-CoV-2 vaccination. All receptors derive from a human donor who received a COVID-19 vaccine.

The chain employs TRBV20-1 and TRBJ2-7, with 8 bases fitting TRBD2. CDR3 size: 12 residues. The germline V gene encodes CDR1 DFQATT and CDR2 SNEGSKA (reference sequence). J gave up 6 bases and V 3 bases, and 4 bases lay outside the gene matches. This CDR3 reads CSASRAGGEQYF. The CDR3 nucleotides read TGCAGTGCTAGTCGGGCGGGGGGCGAGCAGTACTTC.

The rearrangement joins TRBV6-1 to TRBJ1-2, with TRBD1 identical over 8 bases. Germline lookup yields CDR1 MNHNS and CDR2 SASEGT. J was trimmed by 4 bases and V by 2 bases; bases with no gene match: 12. This CDR3 region has 17 residues. The CDR3 here is CASSEIFGQGAFYGYTF. The DNA of the CDR3 is TGTGCCAGCAGTGAAATTTTCGGGCAGGGGGCCTTCTATGGCTACACCTTC.

Note on this clonotype: An end of the junction does not agree with germline; a read error may underlie this. This chain joins TRBV5-3 and TRBJ2-5; no definite D call. TRBV5-3 belongs to the ORF category, with a function that is uncertain. This CDR3 region has 15 residues. The CDR3 spells CASSFIYLGMETQYF. DNA of the CDR3: TGTGCCAGCAGCTTCATCTATCTAGGAATGGAGACCCAGTACTTC.